Presented here are 30 T cell receptor beta chains from one specimen sequenced in a study of patients and donors after allogeneic stem cell transplantation. Each CDR3 protein gets one entry after TCRdb re-called the RT-PCR reads with MiXCR. The table shows about a million distinct CDR3 sequences, with approximately 19% occurring only once. The sequencing sample was made of blood, either unsorted or a sorted T cell fraction (not recorded which). All receptors derive from a human donor who was either an allogeneic HSCT recipient or a stem cell or donor lymphocyte infusion donor (not recorded which). It is not recorded whose cells these are; they may come from a transplant donor.

This sequence joins TRBV3-1 and TRBJ2-1, with TRBD1 as a possible D gene (6 bases). CDR1 and CDR2 from the germline V gene are LGHDT and YNNKEL (reference sequence). Trimming cost V 1 base and J 6 bases, with 13 bases left between them. This CDR3 is built from 15 residues. CDR3 in DNA: TGTGCCAGCAGCCAAGCCAGGGGTTTAGGCAATGAGCAGTTCTTC. Its protein product is CASSQARGLGNEQFF.

This clonotype came up a few times. V usage is TRBV24-1 and J usage is TRBJ1-2, with 7 bases that match TRBD1. The CDR3 has 14 amino acids. CDR1 and CDR2 (germline): KGHDR, SFDVKD. The trim removed 3 bases at V and 4 bases at J, leaving 4 bases unmatched. CDR3 in amino acids: CATSDGTEVYGYTF. The CDR3 nucleotides are TGTGCCACCAGTGATGGGACAGAAGTCTATGGCTACACCTTC.

This clonotype was observed a few times. V usage is TRBV20-1 and J usage is TRBJ2-3; 9 bases are shared with TRBD2. In germline, CDR1 is DFQATT, CDR2 SNEGSKA (reference sequence). Trimming cost V 0 bases and J 6 bases; bases outside gene matches: 7. The CDR3 spans 15 residues. The CDR3 is CSARDPSGDRDTQYF. CDR3 DNA sequence: TGCAGTGCTAGAGACCCTAGCGGGGACCGGGATACGCAGTATTTT.

This clonotype was picked up a small number of times. The chain links TRBV5-1 to TRBJ1-1; weak D call: TRBD1 (5 bases). The ends were cut back, 4 bases at V and 5 bases at J, with 18 bases in the middle. Germline V gene sequence: CDR1 SGHRS, CDR2 YFSETQ. The CDR3 is 15 residues long. CDR3 in amino acids: CASSHTVGGDTEAFF. CDR3 sequence (DNA): TGCGCCAGCAGCCACACAGTCGGGGGGGATACTGAAGCTTTCTTT.

This clonotype was seen ten or more times. This rearrangement joins TRBV29-1 to TRBJ2-1; 14 bases align to TRBD2. V lost 7 bases and J lost 9; bases outside the gene matches: 14. The CDR3 totals 16 residues. Germline V gene data show CDR1 as SQVTM and CDR2 as ANQGSEA. The CDR3 reads CSGGGTSGRRGSEQFF. The CDR3 DNA is TGCAGCGGTGGAGGGACTAGCGGGAGAAGGGGCAGTGAGCAGTTCTTC.

The chain couples TRBV9 to TRBJ1-3; 9 bases line up with TRBD1. This CDR3 is built from 18 residues. V gave up 4 bases and J gave up 4 bases; unmatched junction bases: 15. Germline CDR1 SGDLS, CDR2 YYNGEE. The CDR3 region has the DNA TGTGCCAGCAGCAATTCCCCGGGACAGGGTCGTAAAGGAAACACCATATATTTT. It codes for CASSNSPGQGRKGNTIYF.

V is TRBV5-4 and J is TRBJ2-1; 16 nucleotides line up with TRBD2. Germline CDR1 is SGHNT and CDR2 is YYREEE (reference sequence). The junction had 10 bases not matched to a gene; V was cut back by 4 bases and J by 12 bases. The CDR3 spans 16 residues. This CDR3 reads CASSTETGTSGRGQFF. The DNA of the CDR3 is TGTGCCAGCAGCACTGAAACCGGGACTAGCGGGAGGGGGCAGTTCTTC.

This clonotype was counted a few times. CDR3 nucleotide sequence: TGTGCCACCAGTGACCGGACAGGGCCCGAGCAGTACTTC. This encodes CATSDRTGPEQYF. This chain connects TRBV24-1 to TRBJ2-7; 8 positions agree with TRBD1. The germline gives CDR1 KGHDR, CDR2 SFDVKD. The CDR3 is 13 amino acids. Trimming took 4 bases from V and 6 from J; bases not matched to a gene: 4.

This chain links TRBV2 with TRBJ1-1, with TRBD1 as a possible D gene (5 bases). Germline V CDR1 and CDR2: SNHLY, FYNNEI. V was pared by 4 bases and J by 4 bases, with 10 bases between. The CDR3 is 13 amino acids. This CDR3 reads CASSAGPVTEAFF. CDR3 DNA: TGTGCCAGCAGTGCGGGGCCGGTCACTGAAGCTTTCTTT.

This clonotype was seen repeatedly, ten times or more. This rearrangement joins TRBV25-1 to TRBJ2-3; 8 nucleotides align to TRBD1. The CDR3 runs 15 residues. CDR1 is MGHDK and CDR2 is SYGVNS in the germline V gene. V shed 6 bases, J shed 3 bases, and the junction held 8 bases outside the gene matches. The chain's CDR3 is CASRDDRGRTDTQYF. In DNA form, the CDR3 reads TGTGCCAGCAGAGATGACAGGGGAAGGACAGATACGCAGTATTTT.

This chain uses TRBV30 with TRBJ2-2, with D unresolved. The CDR3 runs 13 residues. Trimming shortened V by 2 bases and J by 2 bases, and 6 bases separated the two germline ends. CDR1 is GTSNPN, CDR2 SVGIG, per germline (reference sequence). The CDR3 sequence: CAWSNRNTGELFF. CDR3 nucleotides: TGTGCCTGGAGTAACAGAAACACCGGGGAGCTGTTTTTT. Filled out from reference TRBV30 and TRBJ2-2, the complete variable domain reads SQTIHQWPATLVQPVGSPLSLECTVEGTSNPNLYWYRQAAGRGLQLLFYSVGIGQISSEVPQNLSASRPQDRQFILSSKKLLLSDSGFYLCAWSNRNTGELFFGEGSRLTVL.

This clonotype was observed a handful of times. The chain is built from TRBV7-6 and TRBJ2-7; a possible D gene is TRBD2 (5 bases). V lost 2 bases and J lost 3, with 14 bases in between. This CDR3 has 15 residues. Germline V gives CDR1 SGHVS, CDR2 FNYEAQ. The chain's CDR3 is CASSLRSREVYEQYF. CDR3 nucleotides: TGTGCCAGCAGCTTAAGGTCACGGGAAGTCTACGAGCAGTACTTC.

V is TRBV5-1 and J is TRBJ2-6; D ambiguous. The CDR3 spans 15 residues. V dropped 6 bases and J dropped 0 bases, with 10 bases sitting between them. Germline CDR1 is SGHRS and CDR2 is YFSETQ. The CDR3 DNA sequence: TGCGCCAGCACTAGTCGAACCTCTGGGGCCAACGTCCTGACTTTC. As protein: CASTSRTSGANVLTF.

This clonotype has only a few counts. The chain joins TRBV6-2 or TRBV6-3 to TRBJ2-7, with 8 bases matching TRBD1. V shed 5 bases and J 2 bases; nucleotides not matched to a gene: 8. This CDR3 comprises 15 residues. Germline CDR1 MNHEY, CDR2 SVGEGT. The CDR3 DNA sequence: TGTGCCAGCAGTACCCTCGGACAGGGAGCCTACGAGCAGTACTTC. Its protein is CASSTLGQGAYEQYF.

This chain uses TRBV2 with TRBJ2-7, with 11 positions matching TRBD2. V gave up 9 bases and J gave up 3 bases; unmatched junction bases: 4. The CDR3 totals 13 residues. CDR1 is SNHLY and CDR2 is FYNNEI in the germline V gene. CDR3 amino acids: CARAGLAGYEQYF. The CDR3 DNA sequence: TGTGCCAGGGCCGGACTAGCGGGCTACGAGCAGTACTTC.

This clonotype was seen a few times. The V gene is TRBV7-9, the J gene TRBJ2-1; perhaps TRBD2 as D (5 bases). Between the trimmed V and J ends, which lost 0 bases and 7 bases, there was a span of 7 bases. The CDR3 has 13 amino acids. The germline CDR1 and CDR2 sequences are SEHNR and FQNEAQ (reference sequence). The CDR3 region is CASSLAGENEQFF. As DNA, the CDR3 is TGTGCCAGCAGCTTAGCGGGAGAGAATGAGCAGTTCTTC.

This chain connects TRBV6-1 to TRBJ2-3; TRBD2 aligns across 7 bases. The V gene's germline CDR1 is MNHNS and CDR2 SASEGT. After removal of 7 bases from V and 0 bases from J, the junction contained 7 bases not matched to a gene. The CDR3 totals 15 residues. CDR3 protein: CASTLAGSSTDTQYF. The CDR3 nucleotides are TGTGCCAGCACATTAGCGGGCTCTAGCACAGATACGCAGTATTTT.

The chain couples TRBV4-3 to TRBJ1-2; D remains unclear. There are 16 residues in the CDR3. V was shortened by 0 bases and J by 1 base, with 12 bases between the two germline ends. Germline loops: CDR1 LGHNA, CDR2 YSLEER. Here the CDR3 reads CASSQDGVSSNYGYTF. The CDR3 DNA reads as TGCGCCAGCAGCCAAGATGGCGTAAGCAGTAACTATGGCTACACCTTC.

There are many counts of this clonotype. The rearrangement links TRBV7-2 to TRBJ2-3; D may be TRBD1 or TRBD2 (5 bases each). The CDR3 loop spans 13 amino acids. CDR1 is SGHTA and CDR2 is FQGNSA in the germline V gene. Trimming removed 6 bases from V and 0 bases from J, with 7 bases in between. CDR3 DNA: TGTGCCAGCAGTCGGGACAGCACAGATACGCAGTATTTT. Residues: CASSRDSTDTQYF.

V usage is TRBV5-1 and J usage is TRBJ1-2, with D possibly matching TRBD1 (5 bases). This CDR3 has 15 amino acids. V was clipped by 5 bases and J by 6 bases, with 20 bases between them. Germline CDR1 SGHRS, CDR2 YFSETQ. CDR3 nucleotide sequence: TGCGCCAGCAGTCTTTCGTCCCGGGGGAAAAATGGCTACACCTTC. It codes for CASSLSSRGKNGYTF.

The chain carries TRBV2 and TRBJ1-1; D unresolved. The CDR3 consists of 15 residues. The V gene lost 4 bases and the J gene lost 1 base, with 13 bases spanning the gap. CDR1 SNHLY and CDR2 FYNNEI come from the germline V gene. Here the CDR3 DNA reads TGTGCCAGCAGTGCGCCGACTAAGAGGAACACTGAAGCTTTCTTT. Its translation is CASSAPTKRNTEAFF.

V is TRBV6-1 and J is TRBJ2-1; no reliable D call. The CDR3 covers 16 residues. Germline CDR1 is MNHNS and CDR2 is SASEGT. The V end was cut by 0 bases, the J end by 2 bases, with 11 bases between. The CDR3 DNA follows: TGTGCCAGCAGTGAAGCGGCCACCTCTACCTACAATGAGCAGTTCTTC. As protein: CASSEAATSTYNEQFF.

This clonotype was seen only a few times. The chain uses TRBV25-1 and TRBJ1-2; 7 bases agree with TRBD1. Germline trimming cut 10 bases from V and 1 base from J; bases unmatched to any gene: 12. The CDR3 has 15 residues. The germline CDR1 and CDR2 sequences are MGHDK and SYGVNS. In nucleotides, the CDR3 is TGTGCCACCGATGGACCAGGGGGGGATAACTATGGCTACACCTTC. Translation: CATDGPGGDNYGYTF.

In its sample, this clonotype was seen a few times. The V and J genes are TRBV11-1 and TRBJ1-1; D uncertain. The CDR3 runs 12 residues. The V end was cut by 4 bases, the J end by 7 bases, with 10 bases between. CDR1 and CDR2 (germline): SGHAT, FQDESV (reference sequence). The CDR3 region is CASSSAGFEAFF. DNA of the CDR3: TGTGCCAGCAGCTCCGCGGGGTTTGAAGCTTTCTTT.

The rearrangement uses TRBV27 and TRBJ1-2, with 7 bases identical to TRBD1. Germline CDR1 is MNHEY and CDR2 is SMNVEV (reference sequence). The CDR3 runs to 15 residues. J lost 0 bases, V lost 4 bases, and 5 bases had no gene match. DNA for the CDR3: TGTGCCAGCAGTTCGTTGAGGGGGCCTAACTATGGCTACACCTTC. This encodes CASSSLRGPNYGYTF.

The chain employs TRBV5-1 and TRBJ2-2, with D tentatively TRBD1 (6 bases). Germline CDR1 is SGHRS and CDR2 is YFSETQ. The V end was cut by 1 base, the J end by 1 base, with 11 bases between. CDR3 length equals 16 residues. The CDR3 DNA sequence: TGCGCCAGCAGCTTGTCTTACAGGGTGAACACCGGGGAGCTGTTTTTT. This sequence encodes CASSLSYRVNTGELFF.

CDR3 DNA: TGTGCCAGCAGCTTAAATCCCAGGGGGCCCCACGAGCAGTACTTC. Amino acid sequence: CASSLNPRGPHEQYF. The V and J genes are TRBV7-2 and TRBJ2-7, with 8 bases identical to TRBD1. Germline V gives CDR1 SGHTA, CDR2 FQGNSA. V dropped 2 bases and J dropped 5; count of bases not matched to a gene: 8. This CDR3 spans 15 amino acids.

This clonotype was found a few times. The genes are TRBV27 and TRBJ1-2; a possible D gene is TRBD1 (6 bases). Trimming removed 6 bases from V and 5 bases from J, with 16 bases in between. CDR3 length: 14 residues. Germline-derived CDR1 and CDR2 are MNHEY and SMNVEV (reference sequence). CDR3 in amino acids: CASSPGGTRYGYTF. The CDR3 coding sequence is TGTGCCAGCAGCCCTGGGGGCACCCGTTATGGCTACACCTTC.

Turning to this clonotype: The junction does not match germline at one end; this may be a read error. The chain carries TRBV27 and TRBJ2-4; D may be TRBD1 (5 bases). CDR3 length: 18 residues. Germline CDR1 MNHEY, CDR2 SMNVEV (reference sequence). Here the CDR3 DNA reads TGTGCCAGCAGTGTATCCAGGGTGAACGGGCACTCCAAAAACATTCAGTACTTC. Protein sequence: CASSVSRVNGHSKNIQYF.

This clonotype was picked up a small number of times. This sequence joins TRBV6-2 or TRBV6-3 and TRBJ2-1; no clear D. V gave up 6 bases and J gave up 5 bases, with 11 bases separating them. This CDR3 has 13 residues. From germline, CDR1 is MNHEY and CDR2 SVGEGT. CDR3 sequence reads: CASRVAANNEQFF. In nucleotides, the CDR3 is TGTGCCAGCAGGGTAGCAGCTAACAATGAGCAGTTCTTC.